What follows is one T cell receptor (beta chain) and its context. Its cognate antigen is unknown. Germline is not matched at one junction end, which may reflect a read error. Primers used in a second PCR of about 7 to 12 cycles were a sample-barcoded 5' primer and a J-beta primer mix. One entry per CDR3 protein results from TCRdb running MiXCR on the 5' RACE reads. The sample records about 640,000 distinct CDR3 sequences, around 41% being singletons. The sample is drawn from a study of blood T cells in healthy people across ages. Study findings and constraints: Among long-lived donors, naive CD4+ cells were more numerous and diversity higher than in aged donors.

CDR1 SGHTA and CDR2 FQGNSA come from the germline V gene. This CDR3 has 13 amino acids. The chain is built from TRBV7-2 and TRBJ2-1, with D possibly TRBD1 on 6 matching bases. The sample comprised blood. The sequence derives from an older man in good health. The CDR3 DNA sequence: TGTGCCAGCAGCGTAGCAGGGGCTTGGGAGCAGTTCTTC. Translation: CASSVAGAWEQFF.